This T cell receptor (beta chain) was profiled in a study of T-cell reconstitution after alpha-beta-depleted transplantation in children. This clonotype has a handful of counts. Its antigen is not identified. Broader study findings: At around two months after transplant, the alpha-beta T cells were reportedly derived from several hundred expanded clones that came from non-depleted graft cells. T-cell counts and diversity were attributed mostly to newly produced T cells one year after transplant. For some patients, TCRbeta diversity was high at day 60 because of recipient T cells and thymic progenitors that survived.

Unique molecular identifiers were built into the TCRbeta library. TCRdb recomputed calls from the PCR reads with MiXCR, one row per CDR3 protein. The repertoire has about 200,000 distinct CDR3 sequences, 5% to 7.5% of them found once; the top ten carry about 4.3%. Trimming removed 2 bases at V and 0 bases at J, with 11 bases between. The CDR3 loop spans 16 amino acids. The germline gives CDR1 LGHNA, CDR2 YNFKEQ. The chain is built from TRBV4-2 and TRBJ1-3; perhaps TRBD1 as D (6 bases). This TCR was recovered from a girl less than two years old with combined immunodeficiency, due to receive a stem cell transplant. The sample here was PBMCs, taken before TCRalphabeta/CD19-depleted stem cell transplant. The DNA for the CDR3 is TGTGCCAGCAGCCAACAACAGGGCCTCTCTGGAAACACCATATATTTT. Amino acids: CASSQQQGLSGNTIYF.